A single sample gave rise to the 13 T cell receptor beta chains below, sequenced in a study of siplizumab effects on memory and regulatory T cells. TCRdb keeps only in-frame clones here, not all; method: immunoSEQ multiplex PCR. The repertoire consists of approximately 100,000 clones, with 92% occurring once and the leading ten covering more than 10%. Specimen: non-Treg CD4+ T cells sorted from blood. Receptors were obtained from a human donor in good health.

The rearrangement links TRBV5-1 to TRBJ1-1; D gene ambiguous. CDR1 is SGHRS, CDR2 YFSETQ, per germline. V gave up 1 base and J gave up 1 base, with 8 bases separating them. The CDR3 totals 14 residues. Here the CDR3 DNA reads TGCGCCAGCAGCTTGACAGTTCAGAACACTGAAGCTTTCTTT. Translating it yields CASSLTVQNTEAFF.

The V call is TRBV28, the J call TRBJ2-7; D uncertain. The V end was cut by 0 bases, the J end by 6 bases, with 3 bases between. This CDR3 comprises 11 residues. Germline V CDR1 and CDR2: MDHEN, SYDVKM. The CDR3 DNA reads TGTGCCAGCAGTTTATGGTCCGAGCAGTACTTC. It specifies CASSLWSEQYF.

The chain has TRBV30 and TRBJ1-4; 10 bases match TRBD1. With V trimmed by 7 bases and J by 7 bases, 9 bases remained unmatched. The CDR3 has 14 residues. Germline V gives CDR1 GTSNPN, CDR2 SVGIG (reference sequence). CDR3 coding DNA: TGTGCCTCTAAAACCGGGACAGGGGTTGAAAAACTGTTTTTT. Protein: CASKTGTGVEKLFF.

The J gene is TRBJ2-7, the V gene TRBV29-1; TRBD2 is a possible D gene (6 bases). Germline assignment: CDR1 SQVTM and CDR2 ANQGSEA. V lost 4 bases to trimming and J lost 6 bases, with 10 bases between them. This CDR3 region has 11 residues. CDR3 sequence reads: CSVVEGGEQYF. The CDR3, as DNA: TGCAGCGTTGTGGAGGGAGGCGAGCAGTACTTC.

The chain uses TRBV6-1 and TRBJ2-7; 9 positions agree with TRBD1. CDR3 length: 15 amino acids. Germline V gene sequence: CDR1 MNHNS, CDR2 SASEGT. The V segment lost 6 bases and the J segment 4 bases; nucleotides outside the gene matches: 10. The CDR3 DNA follows: TGTGCCAGCAGCACAGAACCGGGACAGGGTTACGAGCAGTACTTC. It encodes CASSTEPGQGYEQYF.

The chain carries TRBV7-9 and TRBJ2-7; D remains unclear. Trimming took 2 bases from V and 5 from J, leaving 10 bases between them. The germline gives CDR1 SEHNR, CDR2 FQNEAQ (reference sequence). The CDR3 length is 13 residues. The CDR3 DNA sequence: TGTGCCAGCAGCTTACAGGTCGCCAACGAGCAGTACTTC. Translating gives CASSLQVANEQYF. The variable domain in full, completed from reference TRBV7-9 and TRBJ2-7, reads DTGVSQNPRHKITKRGQNVTFRCDPISEHNRLYWYRQTLGQGPEFLTYFQNEAQLEKSRLLSDRFSAERPKGSFSTLEIQRTEQGDSAMYLCASSLQVANEQYFGPGTRLTVT.

In nucleotides, the CDR3 is TGTGCCAGTAGTATGGGGCTAGCGAGCACAGATACGCAGTATTTT. Residues: CASSMGLASTDTQYF. The chain uses TRBV19 and TRBJ2-3, with D tentatively TRBD2 (6 bases). CDR1 is LNHDA and CDR2 is SQIVND in the germline V gene (reference sequence). This CDR3 has 15 amino acids. The V end lost 3 bases, the J end lost 0 bases, and 10 bases lay between the germline ends.

The chain combines TRBV7-9 with TRBJ2-6; 11 bases match TRBD1. The CDR3 sequence is 18 residues long. After removal of 5 bases from V and 2 bases from J, the junction contained 8 bases not matched to a gene. Germline CDR1 reads SEHNR; CDR2 reads FQNEAQ (reference sequence). The CDR3 loop reads CASSKGTGGRTGANVLTF. The DNA for the CDR3 is TGTGCCAGCAGCAAAGGGACAGGGGGAAGGACTGGGGCCAACGTCCTGACTTTC.

The rearrangement joins TRBV12-5 to TRBJ2-5; TRBD1 matches 9 bases. This CDR3 region has 20 residues. Trimming at V came to 0 bases and at J to 0 bases, leaving 14 bases not matched to a gene. Germline V gives CDR1 LGHNT, CDR2 FRNRAP. The CDR3 region has the DNA TGTGCTAGTGGTTTGGTACGCGGCCTCGGACAGGGGCTGTACCAAGAGACCCAGTACTTC. This gives the protein CASGLVRGLGQGLYQETQYF.

The chain couples TRBV27 to TRBJ2-2; 8 bases are a match to TRBD2. From germline, CDR1 is MNHEY and CDR2 SMNVEV (reference sequence). Trimming cost V 5 bases and J 5 bases; bases outside gene matches: 7. This CDR3 is 15 amino acids long. The chain's CDR3 is CASSGRGGSTGELFF. The CDR3 DNA reads TGTGCCAGCAGTGGCCGGGGGGGCTCAACCGGGGAGCTGTTTTTT.

The chain joins TRBV11-1 to TRBJ2-1; 14 nucleotides align to TRBD2. With 2 bases clipped from V and 7 bases from J, the junction kept 7 bases outside the gene matches. CDR3 length: 17 residues. Germline V gene lookup returns CDR1 SGHAT and CDR2 FQDESV (reference sequence). CDR3 protein: CASSLSPTSGRANEQFF. DNA for the CDR3: TGTGCCAGCAGCTTATCCCCGACTAGCGGGAGGGCAAATGAGCAGTTCTTC.

V is TRBV7-9 and J is TRBJ2-3; 14 bases match TRBD2. The germline V gene encodes CDR1 SEHNR and CDR2 FQNEAQ (reference sequence). V was pared by 4 bases and J by 1 base, with 10 bases of the junction left unmatched. CDR3 size: 19 residues. CDR3 loop: CASSSPGLAGVGGTDTQYF. CDR3 coding DNA: TGTGCCAGCAGCTCGCCGGGACTAGCGGGAGTTGGGGGCACAGATACGCAGTATTTT.

The chain links TRBV5-4 to TRBJ2-1, with 9 bases identical to TRBD2. Trimming cost V 4 bases and J 6 bases; bases outside gene matches: 2. Germline values: CDR1 SGHNT, CDR2 YYREEE (reference sequence). This CDR3 has 13 amino acids. The CDR3 reads CASSGGGVNEQFF. The CDR3 coding sequence is TGTGCCAGCAGCGGCGGGGGGGTCAATGAGCAGTTCTTC.